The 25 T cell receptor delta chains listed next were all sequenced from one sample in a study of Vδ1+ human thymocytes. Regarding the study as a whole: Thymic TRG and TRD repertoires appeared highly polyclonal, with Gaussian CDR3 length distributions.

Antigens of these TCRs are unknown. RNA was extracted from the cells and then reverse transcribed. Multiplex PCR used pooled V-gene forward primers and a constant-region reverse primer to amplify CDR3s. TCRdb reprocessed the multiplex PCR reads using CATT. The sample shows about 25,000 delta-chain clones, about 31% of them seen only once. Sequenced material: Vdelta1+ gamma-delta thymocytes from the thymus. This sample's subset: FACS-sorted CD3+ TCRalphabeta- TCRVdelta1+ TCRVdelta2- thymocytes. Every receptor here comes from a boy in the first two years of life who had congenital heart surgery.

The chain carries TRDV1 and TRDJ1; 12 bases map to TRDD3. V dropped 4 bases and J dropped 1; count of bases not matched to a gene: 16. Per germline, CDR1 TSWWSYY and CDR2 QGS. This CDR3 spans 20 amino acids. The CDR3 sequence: CALGGPSNWGIHEGTDKLIF. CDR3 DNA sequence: TGTGCTCTTGGGGGCCCTTCCAACTGGGGGATACACGAGGGCACCGATAAACTCATCTTT.

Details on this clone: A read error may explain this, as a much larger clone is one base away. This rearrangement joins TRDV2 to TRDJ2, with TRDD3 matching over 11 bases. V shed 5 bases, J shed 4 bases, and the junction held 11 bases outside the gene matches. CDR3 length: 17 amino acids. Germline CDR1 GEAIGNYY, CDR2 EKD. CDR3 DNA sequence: TGTGCCTGTGCGGCGCTTCCTGGGGGATACCGGACAGCACAACTCTTCTTT. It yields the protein CACAALPGGYRTAQLFF.

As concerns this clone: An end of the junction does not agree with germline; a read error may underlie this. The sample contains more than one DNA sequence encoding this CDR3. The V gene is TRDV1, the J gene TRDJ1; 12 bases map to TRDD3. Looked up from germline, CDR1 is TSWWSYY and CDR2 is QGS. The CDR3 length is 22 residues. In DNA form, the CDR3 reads TGTGCTCTTGGGGAACCATTCCTACGAGTACTGGGGGATACCTTTAGGACCGATAAGCTCATCTTT. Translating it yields CALGEPFLRVLGDTFRTDKLIF.

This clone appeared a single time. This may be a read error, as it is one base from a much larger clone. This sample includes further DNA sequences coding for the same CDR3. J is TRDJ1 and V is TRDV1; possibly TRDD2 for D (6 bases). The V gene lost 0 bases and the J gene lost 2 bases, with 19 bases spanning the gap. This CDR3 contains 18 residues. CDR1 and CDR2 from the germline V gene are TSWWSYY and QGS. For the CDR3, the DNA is TGTGCTCTTGGGGAACTGTCGGCTTCCTCGCGACCAACCGATAAACTCATCTTT. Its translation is CALGELSASSRPTDKLIF.

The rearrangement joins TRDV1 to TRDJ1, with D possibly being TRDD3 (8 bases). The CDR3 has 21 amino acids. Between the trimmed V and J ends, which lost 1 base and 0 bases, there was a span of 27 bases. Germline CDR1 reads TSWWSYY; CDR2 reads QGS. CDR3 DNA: TGTGCTCTTGGGGAACCCCCGGCCTTCCTGGGGGAACGGTTGTACACCGATAAACTCATCTTT. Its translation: CALGEPPAFLGERLYTDKLIF.

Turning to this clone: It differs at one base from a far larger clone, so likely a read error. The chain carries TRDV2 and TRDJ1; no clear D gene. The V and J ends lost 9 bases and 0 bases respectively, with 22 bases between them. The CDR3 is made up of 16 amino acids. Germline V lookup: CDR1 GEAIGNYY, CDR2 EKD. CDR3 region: CASVEGPSSYTDKLIF. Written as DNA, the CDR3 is TGTGCCAGTGTCGAGGGGCCCTCCTCGTACACCGATAAACTCATCTTT.

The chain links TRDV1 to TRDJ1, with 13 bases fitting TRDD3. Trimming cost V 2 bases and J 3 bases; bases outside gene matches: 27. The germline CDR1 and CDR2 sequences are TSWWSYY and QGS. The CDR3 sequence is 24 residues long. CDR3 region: CALGETPYRRGSGTGGYGPDKLIF. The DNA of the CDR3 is TGTGCTCTTGGGGAAACTCCCTACAGGAGGGGGTCGGGTACTGGGGGATACGGCCCCGATAAACTCATCTTT.

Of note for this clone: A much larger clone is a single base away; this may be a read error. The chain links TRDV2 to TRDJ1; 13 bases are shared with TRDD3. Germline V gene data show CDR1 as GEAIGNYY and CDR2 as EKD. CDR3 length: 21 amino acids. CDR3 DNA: TGTGCCTGTGGCACCGCCCCACTGGGGGATACGGTTATAAGAGGGACCGATAAACTCATCTTT. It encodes CACGTAPLGDTVIRGTDKLIF.

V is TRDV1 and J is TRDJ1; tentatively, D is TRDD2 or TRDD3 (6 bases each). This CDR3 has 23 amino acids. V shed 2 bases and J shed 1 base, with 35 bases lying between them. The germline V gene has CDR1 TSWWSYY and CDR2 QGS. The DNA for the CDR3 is TGTGCTCTTGGGGAAGATCCCGGCCTCCTACCCTACCATTTTACTGGGCCCACCGATAAACTCATCTTT. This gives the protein CALGEDPGLLPYHFTGPTDKLIF.

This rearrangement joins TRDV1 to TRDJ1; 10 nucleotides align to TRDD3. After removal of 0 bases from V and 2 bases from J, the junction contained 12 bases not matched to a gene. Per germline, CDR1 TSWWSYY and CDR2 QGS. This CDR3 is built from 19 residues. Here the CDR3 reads CALGELPTGDTPRTDKLIF. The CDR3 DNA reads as TGTGCTCTTGGGGAACTCCCTACGGGGGATACGCCCAGAACCGATAAACTCATCTTT.

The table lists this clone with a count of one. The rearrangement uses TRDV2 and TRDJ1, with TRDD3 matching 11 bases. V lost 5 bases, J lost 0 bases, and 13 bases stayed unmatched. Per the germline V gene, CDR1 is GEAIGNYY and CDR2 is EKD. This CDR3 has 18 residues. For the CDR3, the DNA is TGTGCCTGTGCACCGGGGTCTGGGGGATACCCGGACACCGATAAACTCATCTTT. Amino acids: CACAPGSGGYPDTDKLIF.

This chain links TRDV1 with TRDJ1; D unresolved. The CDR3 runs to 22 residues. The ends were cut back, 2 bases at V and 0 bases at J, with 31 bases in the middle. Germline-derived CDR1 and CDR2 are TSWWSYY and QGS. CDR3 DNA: TGTGCTCTTGGGGAAACCGGAACTTTCCCCGGAGGTGCGGACTCGTACACCGATAAACTCATCTTT. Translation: CALGETGTFPGGADSYTDKLIF.

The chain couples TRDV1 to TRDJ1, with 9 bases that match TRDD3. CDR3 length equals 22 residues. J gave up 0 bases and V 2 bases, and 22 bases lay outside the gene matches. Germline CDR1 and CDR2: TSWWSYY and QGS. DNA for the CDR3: TGTGCTCTTGGGGAATACTCCGCTCTCCCTCTGGGGGATTCTGTGAACACCGATAAACTCATCTTT. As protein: CALGEYSALPLGDSVNTDKLIF.

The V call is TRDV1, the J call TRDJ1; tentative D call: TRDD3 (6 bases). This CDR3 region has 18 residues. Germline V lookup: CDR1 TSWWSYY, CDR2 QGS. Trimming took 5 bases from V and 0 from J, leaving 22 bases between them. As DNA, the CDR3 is TGTGCTCTTGGGATTGGCTATTTTGGGGATGGTTACACCGATAAACTCATCTTT. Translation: CALGIGYFGDGYTDKLIF.

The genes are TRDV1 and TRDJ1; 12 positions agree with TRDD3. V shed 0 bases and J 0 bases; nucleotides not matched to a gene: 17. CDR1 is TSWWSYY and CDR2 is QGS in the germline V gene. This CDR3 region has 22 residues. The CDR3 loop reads CALGELGAPVLGDTRYTDKLIF. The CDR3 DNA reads TGTGCTCTTGGGGAACTAGGGGCCCCCGTACTGGGGGATACCAGATACACCGATAAACTCATCTTT.

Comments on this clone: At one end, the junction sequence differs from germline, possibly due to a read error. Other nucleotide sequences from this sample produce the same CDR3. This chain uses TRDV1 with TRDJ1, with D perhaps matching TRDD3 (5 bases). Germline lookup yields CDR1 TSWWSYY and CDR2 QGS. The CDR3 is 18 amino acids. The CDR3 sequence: CALGEETWMPPNTDKLIF. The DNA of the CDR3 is TGTGCCCTTGGGGAAGAAACGTGGATGCCTCCGAACACCGATAAACTCATCTTT.

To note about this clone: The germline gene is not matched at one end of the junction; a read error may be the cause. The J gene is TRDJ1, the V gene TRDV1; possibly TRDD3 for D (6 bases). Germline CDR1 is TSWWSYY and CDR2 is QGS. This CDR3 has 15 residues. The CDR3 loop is CAPGVVPRYTDKLIF. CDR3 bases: TGTGCTCCTGGGGTCGTCCCCAGGTACACCGATAAACTCATCTTT.

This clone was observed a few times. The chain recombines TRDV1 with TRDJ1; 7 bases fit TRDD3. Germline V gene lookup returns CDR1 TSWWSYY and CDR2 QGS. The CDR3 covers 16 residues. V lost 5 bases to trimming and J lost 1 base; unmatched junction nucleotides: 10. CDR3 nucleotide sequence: TGTGCTCTTGGGCCGCAAGGTCTGGGGGTCACCGATAAACTCATCTTT. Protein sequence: CALGPQGLGVTDKLIF.

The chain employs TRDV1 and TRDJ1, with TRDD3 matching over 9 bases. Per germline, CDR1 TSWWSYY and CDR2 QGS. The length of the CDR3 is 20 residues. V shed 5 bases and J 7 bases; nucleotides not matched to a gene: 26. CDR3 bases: TGTGCTCTTGGGTTCCACTCCTGCCTCCAAAAGGTACTGGGGGAGCGTAAACTCATCTTT. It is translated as CALGFHSCLQKVLGERKLIF.

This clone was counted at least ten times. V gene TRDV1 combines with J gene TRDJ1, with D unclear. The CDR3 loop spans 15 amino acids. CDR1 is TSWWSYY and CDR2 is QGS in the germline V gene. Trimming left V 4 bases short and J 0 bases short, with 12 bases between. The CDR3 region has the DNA TGTGCTCTTGGGGTTTCGATGCGGTACACCGATAAACTCATCTTT. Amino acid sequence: CALGVSMRYTDKLIF.

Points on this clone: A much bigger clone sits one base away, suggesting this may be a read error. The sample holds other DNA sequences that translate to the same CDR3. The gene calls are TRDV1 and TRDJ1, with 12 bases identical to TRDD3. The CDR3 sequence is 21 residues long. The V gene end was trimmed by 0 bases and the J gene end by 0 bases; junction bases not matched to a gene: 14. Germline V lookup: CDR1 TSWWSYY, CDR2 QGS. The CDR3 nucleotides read TGTGCTCTTGGGGAACTCCTAACGCCCTGGGGGATACGCGTTTACACCGATAAACTCATCTTT. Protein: CALGELLTPWGIRVYTDKLIF.

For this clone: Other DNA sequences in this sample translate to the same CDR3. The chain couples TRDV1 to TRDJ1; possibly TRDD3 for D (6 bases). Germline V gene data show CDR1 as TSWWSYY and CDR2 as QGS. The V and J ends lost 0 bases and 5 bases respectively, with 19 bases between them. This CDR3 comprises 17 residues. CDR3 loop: CALGELDLRGTPDKLIF. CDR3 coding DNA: TGTGCTCTTGGGGAACTGGACCTACGGGGGACCCCGGATAAACTCATCTTT.

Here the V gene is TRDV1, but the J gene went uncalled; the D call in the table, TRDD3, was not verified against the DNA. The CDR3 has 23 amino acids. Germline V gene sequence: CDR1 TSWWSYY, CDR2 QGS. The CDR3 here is CALGEGVAASYSTGVSPALPLFF. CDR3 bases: TGTGCTCTTGGGGAAGGAGTGGCGGCTTCCTACTCTACTGGGGTTTCCCCCGCTCTACCCCTCTTTTTC.

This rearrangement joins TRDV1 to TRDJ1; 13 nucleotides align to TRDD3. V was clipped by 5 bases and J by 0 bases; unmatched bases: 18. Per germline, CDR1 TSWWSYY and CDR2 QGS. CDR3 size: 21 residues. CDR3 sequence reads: CALGSGPHPVLGDTYTDKLIF. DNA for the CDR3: TGTGCTCTTGGGTCAGGGCCGCACCCCGTACTGGGGGATACGTACACCGATAAACTCATCTTT.

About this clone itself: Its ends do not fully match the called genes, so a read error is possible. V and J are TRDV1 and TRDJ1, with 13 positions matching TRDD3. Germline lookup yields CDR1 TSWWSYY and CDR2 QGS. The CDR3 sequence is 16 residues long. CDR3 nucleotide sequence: TGTGCTCTTAGGGAACCTCCTACTGGGGGATACGCTAAACTCATCTTT. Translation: CALREPPTGGYAKLIF.